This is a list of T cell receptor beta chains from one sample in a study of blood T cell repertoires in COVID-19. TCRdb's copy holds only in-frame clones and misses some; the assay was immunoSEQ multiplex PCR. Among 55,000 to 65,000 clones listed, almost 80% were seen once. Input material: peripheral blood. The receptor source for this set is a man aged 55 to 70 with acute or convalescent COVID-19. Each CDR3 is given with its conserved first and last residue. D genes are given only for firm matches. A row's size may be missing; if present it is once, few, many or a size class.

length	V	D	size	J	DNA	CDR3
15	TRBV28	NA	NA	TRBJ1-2	TGTGCCAGCAGTTGGCGGCAGAGGCCTAGCTATGGCTACACCTTC	CASSWRQRPSYGYTF
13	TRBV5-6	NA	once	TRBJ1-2	TGTGCCAGCAGCTTGTGGTCGGGTGATGGCTACACCTTC	CASSLWSGDGYTF
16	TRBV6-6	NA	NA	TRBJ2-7	TGTGCCAGCAGCGAGGGACACCCTCAAACCTTCTACGAGCAGTACTTC	CASSEGHPQTFYEQYF
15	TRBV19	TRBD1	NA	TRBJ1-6	TGTGCCAGTAGTACCCAAGACAGGGAGAATTCACCCCTCCACTTT	CASSTQDRENSPLHF
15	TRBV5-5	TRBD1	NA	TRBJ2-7	TGTGCCAGCAGCTTGGAAGGGGACAGCTATTACGAGCAGTACTTC	CASSLEGDSYYEQYF
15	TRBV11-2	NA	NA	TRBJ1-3	TGTGCCAGCAGCTTAAGGACAGCTTCTGGAAACACCATATATTTT	CASSLRTASGNTIYF
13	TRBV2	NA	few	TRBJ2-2	TGTGCCAGCAACGACCAGGGAACCGGGGAGCTGTTTTTT	CASNDQGTGELFF
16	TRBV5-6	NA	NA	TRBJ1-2	TGTGCCAGCAGCTTGGTTCATTTCACAGGGCTCTATGGCTACACCTTC	CASSLVHFTGLYGYTF
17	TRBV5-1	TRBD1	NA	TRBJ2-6	TGCGCCAGCAGCCAGGGACAGGGAAACTCTGGGGCCAACGTCCTGACTTTC	CASSQGQGNSGANVLTF
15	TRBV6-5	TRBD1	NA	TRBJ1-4	TGTGCCAGCAGTTACACCACAGGGGCCAATGAAAAACTGTTTTTT	CASSYTTGANEKLFF
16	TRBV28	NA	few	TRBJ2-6	TGTGCCAGCAGTTTATTTCCGGGATCTGGGGCCAACGTCCTGACTTTC	CASSLFPGSGANVLTF
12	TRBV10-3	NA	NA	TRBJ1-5	TGTGCCATCAGGACTGGTAATCAGCCCCAGCATTTT	CAIRTGNQPQHF
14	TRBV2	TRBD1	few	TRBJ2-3	TGTGCCAGCAGTCTCAGACAGGGGGGGGATACGCAGTATTTT	CASSLRQGGDTQYF
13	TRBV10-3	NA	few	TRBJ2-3	TGTGCCAGCTCCCGGGACACCTCAGATACGCAGTATTTT	CASSRDTSDTQYF
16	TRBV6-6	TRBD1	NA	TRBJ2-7	TGTGCCAGCAGTTATGAAGGATTGGACAGGGGCTACGAGCAGTACTTC	CASSYEGLDRGYEQYF
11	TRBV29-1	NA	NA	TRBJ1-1	TGCAGCGTTTCCATGAACACTGAAGCTTTCTTT	CSVSMNTEAFF
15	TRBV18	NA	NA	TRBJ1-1	TGTGCCAGCTCACCAAGTCCAGACATGAACACTGAAGCTTTCTTT	CASSPSPDMNTEAFF
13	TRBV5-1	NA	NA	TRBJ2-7	TGCGCCAGCAGCTTGGCTCAGGGTGACGAGCAGTACTTC	CASSLAQGDEQYF
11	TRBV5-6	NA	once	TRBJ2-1	TGTGCCAGCAGCTTGGCGGATGAGCAGTTCTTC	CASSLADEQFF
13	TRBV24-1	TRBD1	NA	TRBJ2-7	TGTGCCACCAGTGATTGGACAGGGGGCGAGCAGTACTTC	CATSDWTGGEQYF
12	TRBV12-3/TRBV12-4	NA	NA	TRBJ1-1	TGTGCCAGCAGTTTGGTCAGGGGTGGAGCTTTCTTT	CASSLVRGGAFF
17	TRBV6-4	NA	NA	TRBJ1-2	TGTGCCAGCAGTGACTCGAGGGCGGCAGTACATAACTATGGCTACACCTTC	CASSDSRAAVHNYGYTF
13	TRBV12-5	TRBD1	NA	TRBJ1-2	TGTGCTAGTGGCCGGGACAGGTTTAATGGCTACACCTTC	CASGRDRFNGYTF